The clone carrying this T cell receptor (beta chain) has more than one count but fewer than ten. Other DNA sequences in this sample translate to the same CDR3. This entry comes from a study of blood T cell repertoires in COVID-19. For the study at large: In each case, the material was cDNA or gDNA derived from T cells, B-cell-depleted T cells, or PBMCs.

Profiled with immunoSEQ multiplex PCR; TCRdb holds only in-frame clones, not every one. This table holds 200,000 or so clones, around 82% found once. CDR1 and CDR2 from the germline V gene are SGHTA and FQGNSA. Trimming left V 4 bases short and J 0 bases short, with 9 bases between. The CDR3 is 15 amino acids. This chain joins TRBV7-2 and TRBJ2-2; tentative D call: TRBD1 (6 bases). The sequence was collected from a woman aged 45-60 years who had been exposed to COVID-19. What was sequenced was PBMCs or T cells enriched from blood (not recorded which). CDR3 in amino acids: CASSSTGSNTGELFF. The DNA for the CDR3 is TGTGCCAGCAGCTCGACAGGATCGAACACCGGGGAGCTGTTTTTT.